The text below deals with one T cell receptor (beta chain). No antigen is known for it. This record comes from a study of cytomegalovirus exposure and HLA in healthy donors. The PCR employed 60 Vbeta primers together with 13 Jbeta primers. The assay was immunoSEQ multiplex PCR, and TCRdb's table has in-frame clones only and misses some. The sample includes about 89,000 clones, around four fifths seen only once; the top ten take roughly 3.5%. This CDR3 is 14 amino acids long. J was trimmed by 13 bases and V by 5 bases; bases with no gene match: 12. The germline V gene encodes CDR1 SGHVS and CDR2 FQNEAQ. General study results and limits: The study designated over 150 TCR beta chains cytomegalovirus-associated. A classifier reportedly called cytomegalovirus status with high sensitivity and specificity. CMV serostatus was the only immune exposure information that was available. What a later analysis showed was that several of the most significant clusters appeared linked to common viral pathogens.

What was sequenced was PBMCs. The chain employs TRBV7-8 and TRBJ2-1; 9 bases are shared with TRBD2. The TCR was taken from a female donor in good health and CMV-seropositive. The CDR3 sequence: CASSLRVAGVSQFF. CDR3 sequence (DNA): TGTGCCAGCAGCCTCCGAGTAGCGGGAGTTAGTCAGTTCTTC. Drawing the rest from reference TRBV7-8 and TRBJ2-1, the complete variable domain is GAGVSQSPRYKVAKRGQDVALRCDPISGHVSLFWYQQALGQGPEFLTYFQNEAQLDKSGLPSDRFFAERPEGSVSTLKIQRTQQEDSAVYLCASSLRVAGVSQFFGPGTRLTVL.